This record concerns one T cell receptor beta chain sequence. Its antigen is undetermined. cDNA prepared by RNA extraction and subsequent reverse transcription served as the template for sequencing. Libraries were prepared by immunoSEQ multiplex PCR; TCRdb keeps only in-frame clonotypes and omits some of them. Altogether more than 200,000 clones are present, around 66% being singletons, with the ten largest covering about 1.2%. Treatment here: oral pan-JAK inhibitor, 5-10 mg twice daily. Trimming removed 2 bases from V and 7 bases from J, with 14 bases in between. CDR1 and CDR2 from the germline V gene are GTSNPN and SVGIG (reference sequence). This CDR3 comprises 13 residues. This sample is drawn from a study of CD8+ T cells in alopecia areata. Study findings and constraints: Scalp clonality decreased significantly with tofacitinib, and so did expanded CD8+ clones among the top 100. Sequencing of scalp samples also captures resident alphabeta T cells of normal skin.

The origin of this receptor is a human donor with alopecia areata. The sequencing here drew on CD4+ T cells sorted from blood, taken at approximately week 42, from a patient treated with tofacitinib. V is TRBV30 and J is TRBJ1-1, with unresolved D. CDR3 nucleotide sequence: TGTGCCTGGAGTCCATCGGGGAAACGTGAAGCTTTCTTT. It encodes CAWSPSGKREAFF.